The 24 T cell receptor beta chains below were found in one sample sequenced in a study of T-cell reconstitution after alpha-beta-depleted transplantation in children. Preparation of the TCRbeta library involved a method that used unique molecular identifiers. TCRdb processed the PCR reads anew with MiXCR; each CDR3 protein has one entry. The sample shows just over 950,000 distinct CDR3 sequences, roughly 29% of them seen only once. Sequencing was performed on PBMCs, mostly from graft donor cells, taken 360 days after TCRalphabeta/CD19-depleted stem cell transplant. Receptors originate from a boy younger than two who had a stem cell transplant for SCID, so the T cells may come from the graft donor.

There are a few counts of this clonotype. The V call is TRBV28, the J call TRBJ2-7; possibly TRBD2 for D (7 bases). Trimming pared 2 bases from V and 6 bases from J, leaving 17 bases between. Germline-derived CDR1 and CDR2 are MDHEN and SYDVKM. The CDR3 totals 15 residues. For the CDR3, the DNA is TGTGCCAGCAGTTTAAAACAGGGAGGGTTAGTCGAGCAGTACTTC. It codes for CASSLKQGGLVEQYF.

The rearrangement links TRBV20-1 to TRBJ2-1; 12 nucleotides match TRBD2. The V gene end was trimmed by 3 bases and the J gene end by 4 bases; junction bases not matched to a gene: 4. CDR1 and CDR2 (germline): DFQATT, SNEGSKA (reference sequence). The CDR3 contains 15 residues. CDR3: CSASELAGGYNEQFF. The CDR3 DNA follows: TGCAGTGCTAGCGAACTAGCGGGGGGATACAATGAGCAGTTCTTC.

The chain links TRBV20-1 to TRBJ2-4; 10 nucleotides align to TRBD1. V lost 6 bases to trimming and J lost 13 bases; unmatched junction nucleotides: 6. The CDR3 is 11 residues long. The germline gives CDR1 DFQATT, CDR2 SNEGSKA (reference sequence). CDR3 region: CSATGTGEQYF. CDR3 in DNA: TGCAGTGCCACCGGGACAGGGGAGCAGTACTTC.

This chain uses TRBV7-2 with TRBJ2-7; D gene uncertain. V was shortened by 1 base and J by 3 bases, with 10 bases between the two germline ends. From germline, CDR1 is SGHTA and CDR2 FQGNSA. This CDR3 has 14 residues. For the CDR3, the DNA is TGTGCCAGCAGCTTAGGGTACTGGAGCTACGAGCAGTACTTC. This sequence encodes CASSLGYWSYEQYF.

CDR3 loop: CASSQMGEYEQYF. The CDR3 DNA sequence: TGCGCCAGCAGCCAAATGGGGGAGTACGAGCAGTACTTC. The chain combines TRBV4-1 with TRBJ2-7, with D perhaps TRBD1 or TRBD2 (5 bases each). The CDR3 is 13 residues long. The V end lost 2 bases, the J end lost 4 bases, and 9 bases lay between the germline ends. Germline V CDR1 and CDR2: MGHRA, YSYEKL.

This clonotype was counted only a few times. The CDR3 is CASSLGARLSYNEQFF. CDR3 DNA: TGTGCCAGCAGTTTAGGGGCGAGATTGTCCTACAATGAGCAGTTCTTC. The chain joins TRBV12-3 or TRBV12-4 to TRBJ2-1; D unresolved. The CDR3 is made up of 16 amino acids. Trimming pared 1 base from V and 1 base from J, leaving 11 bases between.

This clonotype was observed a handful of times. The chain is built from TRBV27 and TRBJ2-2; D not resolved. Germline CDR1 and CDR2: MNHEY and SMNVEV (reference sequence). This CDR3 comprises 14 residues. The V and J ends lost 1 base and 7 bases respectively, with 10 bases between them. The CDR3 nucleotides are TGTGCCAGCAGTTTATGGGATAAGGGCGGGGAGCTGTTTTTT. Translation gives CASSLWDKGGELFF.

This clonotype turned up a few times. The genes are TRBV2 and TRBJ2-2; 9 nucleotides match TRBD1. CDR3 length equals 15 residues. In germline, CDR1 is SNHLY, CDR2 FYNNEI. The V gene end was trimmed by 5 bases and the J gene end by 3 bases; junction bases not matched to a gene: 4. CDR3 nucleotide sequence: TGTGCCAGCAGTAGGGACAGGGCGGACACCGGGGAGCTGTTTTTT. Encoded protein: CASSRDRADTGELFF.

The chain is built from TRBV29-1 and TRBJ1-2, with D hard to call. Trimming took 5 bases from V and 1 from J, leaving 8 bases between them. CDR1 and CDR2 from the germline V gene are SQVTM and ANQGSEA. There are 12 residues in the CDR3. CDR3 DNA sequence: TGCAGCGTTCGCAGTTTTAACTATGGCTACACCTTC. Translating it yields CSVRSFNYGYTF.

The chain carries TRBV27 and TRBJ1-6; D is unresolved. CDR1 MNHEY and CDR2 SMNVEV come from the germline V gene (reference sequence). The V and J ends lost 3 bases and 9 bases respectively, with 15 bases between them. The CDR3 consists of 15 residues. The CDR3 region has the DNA TGTGCCAGCAGTTTGACCAGCCTTCGGGCTTCACCCCTCCACTTT. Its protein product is CASSLTSLRASPLHF.

CDR3 sequence reads: CSAPIPLGGELFF. For the CDR3, the DNA is TGCAGTGCTCCTATCCCCCTTGGCGGGGAGCTGTTTTTT. The chain links TRBV20-1 to TRBJ2-2; no definite D call. The CDR3 loop spans 13 amino acids. In germline, CDR1 is DFQATT, CDR2 SNEGSKA (reference sequence). The V and J ends lost 5 bases and 7 bases respectively, with 14 bases between them.

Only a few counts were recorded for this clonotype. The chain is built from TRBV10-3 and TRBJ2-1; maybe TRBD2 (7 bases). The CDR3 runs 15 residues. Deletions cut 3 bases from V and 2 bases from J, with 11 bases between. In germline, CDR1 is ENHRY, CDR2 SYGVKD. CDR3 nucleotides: TGTGCCATCAGTGATTGGGGGGGCCCCTACAATGAGCAGTTCTTC. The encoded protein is CAISDWGGPYNEQFF.

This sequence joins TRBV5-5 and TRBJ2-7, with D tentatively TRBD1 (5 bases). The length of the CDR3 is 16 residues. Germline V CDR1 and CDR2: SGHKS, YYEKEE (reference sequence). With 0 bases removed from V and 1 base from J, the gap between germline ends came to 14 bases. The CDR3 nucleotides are TGTGCCAGCAGCTTGGGAGCCGCTAAGGGGTCCTACGAGCAGTACTTC. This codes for CASSLGAAKGSYEQYF.

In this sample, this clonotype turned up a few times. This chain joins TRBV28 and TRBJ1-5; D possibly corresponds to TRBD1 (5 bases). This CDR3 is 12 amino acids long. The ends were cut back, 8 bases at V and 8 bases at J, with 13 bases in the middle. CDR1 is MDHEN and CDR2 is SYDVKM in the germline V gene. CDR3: CASCGWGEPQHF. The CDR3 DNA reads TGTGCCAGCTGTGGGTGGGGGGAGCCCCAGCATTTT.

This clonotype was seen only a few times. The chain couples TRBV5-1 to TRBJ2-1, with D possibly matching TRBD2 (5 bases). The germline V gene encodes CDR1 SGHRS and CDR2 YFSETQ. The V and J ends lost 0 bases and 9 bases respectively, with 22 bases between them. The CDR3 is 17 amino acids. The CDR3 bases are TGCGCCAGCAGCTTGGAGATGGGCGGGCCCCTCGTCGGTGAGCAGTTCTTC. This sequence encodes CASSLEMGGPLVGEQFF.

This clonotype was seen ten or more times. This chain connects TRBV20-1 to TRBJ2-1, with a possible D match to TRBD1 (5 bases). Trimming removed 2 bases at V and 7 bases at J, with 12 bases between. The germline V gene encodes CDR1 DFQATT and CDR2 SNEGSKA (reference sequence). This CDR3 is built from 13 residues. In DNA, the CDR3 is TGCAGTGCTAGATACCCAGGGTGGAATGAGCAGTTCTTC. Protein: CSARYPGWNEQFF.

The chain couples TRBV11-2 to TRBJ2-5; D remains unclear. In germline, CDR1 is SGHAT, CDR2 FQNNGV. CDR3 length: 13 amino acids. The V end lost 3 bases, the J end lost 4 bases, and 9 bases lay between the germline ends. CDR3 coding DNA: TGTGCCAGCAGCTTTTTCCGGGTAGAGACCCAGTACTTC. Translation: CASSFFRVETQYF.

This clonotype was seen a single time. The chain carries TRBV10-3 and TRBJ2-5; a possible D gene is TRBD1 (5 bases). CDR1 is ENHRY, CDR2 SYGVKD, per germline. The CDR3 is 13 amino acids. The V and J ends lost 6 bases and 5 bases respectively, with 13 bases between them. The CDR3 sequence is CAISLGVSETQYF. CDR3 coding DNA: TGTGCCATCAGCCTAGGGGTATCGGAGACCCAGTACTTC.

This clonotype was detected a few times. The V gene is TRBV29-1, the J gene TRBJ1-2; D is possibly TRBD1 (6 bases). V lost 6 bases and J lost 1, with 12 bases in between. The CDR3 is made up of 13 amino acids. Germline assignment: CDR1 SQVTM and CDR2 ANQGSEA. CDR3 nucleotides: TGCAGCGTCGAGGCAGGGGATAACTATGGCTACACCTTC. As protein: CSVEAGDNYGYTF.

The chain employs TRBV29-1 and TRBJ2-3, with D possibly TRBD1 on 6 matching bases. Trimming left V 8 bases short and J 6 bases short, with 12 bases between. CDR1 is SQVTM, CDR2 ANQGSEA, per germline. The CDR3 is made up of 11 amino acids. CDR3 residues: CSHLQGDTQYF. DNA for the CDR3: TGCAGCCATCTTCAGGGGGATACGCAGTATTTT.

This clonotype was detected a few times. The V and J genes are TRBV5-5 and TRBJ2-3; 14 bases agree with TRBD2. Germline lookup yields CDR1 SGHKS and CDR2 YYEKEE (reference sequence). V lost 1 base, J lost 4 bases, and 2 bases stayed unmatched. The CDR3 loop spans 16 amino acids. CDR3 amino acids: CASSLLGLAGADTQYF. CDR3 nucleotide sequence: TGTGCCAGCAGCTTGCTGGGACTAGCGGGGGCAGATACGCAGTATTTT. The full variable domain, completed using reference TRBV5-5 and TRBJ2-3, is DAGVTQSPTHLIKTRGQQVTLRCSPISGHKSVSWYQQVLGQGPQFIFQYYEKEERGRGNFPDRFSARQFPNYSSELNVNALLLGDSALYLCASSLLGLAGADTQYFGPGTRLTVL.

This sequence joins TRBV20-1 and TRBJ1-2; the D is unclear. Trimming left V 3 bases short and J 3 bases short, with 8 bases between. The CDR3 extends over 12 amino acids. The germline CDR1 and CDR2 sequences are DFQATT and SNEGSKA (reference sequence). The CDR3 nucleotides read TGCAGTGCTAGTACCGGGTACTATGGCTACACCTTC. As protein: CSASTGYYGYTF.

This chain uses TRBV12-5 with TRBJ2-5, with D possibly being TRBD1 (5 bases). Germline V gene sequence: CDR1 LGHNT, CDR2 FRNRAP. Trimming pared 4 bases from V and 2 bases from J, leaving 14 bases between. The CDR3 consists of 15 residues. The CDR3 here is CASGSVRDRQETQYF. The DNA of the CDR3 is TGTGCTAGTGGTTCGGTGCGTGACAGACAAGAGACCCAGTACTTC.

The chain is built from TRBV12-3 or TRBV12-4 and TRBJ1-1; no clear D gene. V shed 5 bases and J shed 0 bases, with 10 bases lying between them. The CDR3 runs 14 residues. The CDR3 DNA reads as TGTGCCAGCAGTCCCTCAGGTGTGAACACTGAAGCTTTCTTT. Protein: CASSPSGVNTEAFF.